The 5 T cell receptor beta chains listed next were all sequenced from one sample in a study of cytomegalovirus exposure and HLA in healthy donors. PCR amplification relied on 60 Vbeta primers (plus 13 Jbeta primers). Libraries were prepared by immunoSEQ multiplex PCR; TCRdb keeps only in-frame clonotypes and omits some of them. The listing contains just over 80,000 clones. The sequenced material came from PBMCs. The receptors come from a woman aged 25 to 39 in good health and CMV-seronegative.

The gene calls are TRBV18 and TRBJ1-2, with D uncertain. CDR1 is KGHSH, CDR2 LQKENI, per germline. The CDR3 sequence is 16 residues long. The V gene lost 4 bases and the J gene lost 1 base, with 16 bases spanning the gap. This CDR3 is CASSLHDKPVNYGYTF. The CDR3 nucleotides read TGTGCCAGCTCACTCCACGACAAGCCTGTTAACTATGGCTACACCTTC.

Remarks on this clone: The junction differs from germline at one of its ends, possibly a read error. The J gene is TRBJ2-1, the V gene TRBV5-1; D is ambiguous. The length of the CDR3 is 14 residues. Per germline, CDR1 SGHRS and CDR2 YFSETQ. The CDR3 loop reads CASSLGPSDNEQFF. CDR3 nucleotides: TGCGCCAGCAGCTTGGGGCCCTCCGACAATGAGCAGTTCTTC.

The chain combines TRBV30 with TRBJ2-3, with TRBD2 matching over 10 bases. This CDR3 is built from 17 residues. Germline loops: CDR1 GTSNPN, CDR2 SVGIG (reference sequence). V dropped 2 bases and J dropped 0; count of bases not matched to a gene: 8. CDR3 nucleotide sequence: TGTGCCTGGAGTCATACTATAGCGGGGGGCAGCACAGATACGCAGTATTTT. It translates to CAWSHTIAGGSTDTQYF. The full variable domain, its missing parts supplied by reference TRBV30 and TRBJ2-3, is SQTIHQWPATLVQPVGSPLSLECTVEGTSNPNLYWYRQAAGRGLQLLFYSVGIGQISSEVPQNLSASRPQDRQFILSSKKLLLSDSGFYLCAWSHTIAGGSTDTQYFGPGTRLTVL.

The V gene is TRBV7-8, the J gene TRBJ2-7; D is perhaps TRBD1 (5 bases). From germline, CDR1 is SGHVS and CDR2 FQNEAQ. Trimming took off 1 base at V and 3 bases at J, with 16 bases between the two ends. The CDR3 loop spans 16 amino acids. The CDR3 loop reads CASSLESPAQGYEQYF. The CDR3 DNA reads TGTGCCAGCAGCTTAGAATCCCCAGCCCAGGGCTACGAGCAGTACTTC.

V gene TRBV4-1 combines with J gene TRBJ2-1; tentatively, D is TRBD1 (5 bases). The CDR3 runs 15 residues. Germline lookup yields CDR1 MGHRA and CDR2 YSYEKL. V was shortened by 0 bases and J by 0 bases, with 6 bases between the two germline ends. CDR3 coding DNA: TGCGCCAGCAGCCAAGATAGGGGCTCCTACAATGAGCAGTTCTTC. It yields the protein CASSQDRGSYNEQFF.